Given below is one T cell receptor (beta chain) in context. The data are from a study of cytomegalovirus exposure and HLA in healthy donors. Use of 60 Vbeta and 13 Jbeta primers characterized the PCR. Profiling relied on immunoSEQ multiplex PCR, and the TCRdb table lists in-frame clones only, not all of them. The sample records 95,000 or so clones, 77% being singletons. Germline V CDR1 and CDR2: SGHRS, YFSETQ. V was trimmed by 1 base and J by 8 bases, leaving 16 bases between them. The CDR3 loop spans 15 amino acids. The source material was PBMCs. The chain combines TRBV5-1 with TRBJ2-1, with a possible D match to TRBD2 (6 bases). This receptor was identified in a woman between 40 and 50 years old in good health and CMV-seronegative. Here the CDR3 DNA reads TGCGCCAGCAGCTTGAGCCGACTAGGGAACGATGAGCAGTTCTTC. It is translated as CASSLSRLGNDEQFF.